The clone carrying this T cell receptor beta chain was observed at least ten times. These data belong to a study of CD8 T cells in ankylosing spondylitis. Via MiXCR, TCRdb re-called the 5' RACE reads, giving one row per CDR3 protein. The repertoire holds roughly 250,000 distinct CDR3 sequences, 8.6% seen once, with nearly 7% in the top ten. This CDR3 region has 12 residues. Germline lookup yields CDR1 MNHEY and CDR2 SVGEGT. V lost 6 bases, J lost 1 base, and 5 bases lay in between. This receptor was taken from a male donor with ankylosing spondylitis or in good health (not recorded which). Sequenced input: blood, either unsorted or a sorted T cell fraction (not recorded which). The genes are TRBV6-2 or TRBV6-3 and TRBJ2-3; D is perhaps TRBD1 (5 bases). The CDR3 here is CASSRGTDTQYF. As DNA, the CDR3 is TGTGCCAGCAGCAGGGGCACAGATACGCAGTATTTT.